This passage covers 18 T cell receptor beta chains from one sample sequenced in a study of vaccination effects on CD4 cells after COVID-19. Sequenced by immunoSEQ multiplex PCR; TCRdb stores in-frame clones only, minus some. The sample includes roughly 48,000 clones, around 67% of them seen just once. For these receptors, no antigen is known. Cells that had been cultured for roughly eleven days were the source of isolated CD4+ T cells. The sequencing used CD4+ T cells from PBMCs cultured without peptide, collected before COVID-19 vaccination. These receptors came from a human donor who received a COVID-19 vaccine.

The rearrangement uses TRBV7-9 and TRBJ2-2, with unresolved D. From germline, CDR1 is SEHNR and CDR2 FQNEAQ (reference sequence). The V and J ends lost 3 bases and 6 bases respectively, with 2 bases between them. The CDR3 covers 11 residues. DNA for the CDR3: TGTGCCAGCAGCTTTGCCGGGGAGCTGTTTTTT. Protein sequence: CASSFAGELFF. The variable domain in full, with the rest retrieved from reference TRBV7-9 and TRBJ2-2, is DTGVSQNPRHKITKRGQNVTFRCDPISEHNRLYWYRQTLGQGPEFLTYFQNEAQLEKSRLLSDRFSAERPKGSFSTLEIQRTEQGDSAMYLCASSFAGELFFGEGSRLTVL.

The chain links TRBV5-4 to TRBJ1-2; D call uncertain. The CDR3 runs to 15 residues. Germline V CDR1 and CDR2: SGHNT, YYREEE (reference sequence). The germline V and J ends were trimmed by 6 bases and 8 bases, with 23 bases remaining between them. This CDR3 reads CASTPGRNWVSGYTF. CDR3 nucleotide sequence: TGTGCCAGCACTCCGGGCCGGAATTGGGTTAGCGGCTACACCTTC.

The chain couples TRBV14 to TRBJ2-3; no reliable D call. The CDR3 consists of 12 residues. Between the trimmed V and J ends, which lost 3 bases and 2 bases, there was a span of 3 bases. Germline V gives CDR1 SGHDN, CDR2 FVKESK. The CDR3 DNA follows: TGTGCCAGCAGCCAGGTCACAGATACGCAGTATTTT. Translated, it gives CASSQVTDTQYF.

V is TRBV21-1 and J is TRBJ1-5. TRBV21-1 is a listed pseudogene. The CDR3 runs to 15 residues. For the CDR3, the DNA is TGTGCCAGCAGCAAAGCGCTAGAGAGCAATCAGCCCCAGCATTTT. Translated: CASSKALESNQPQHF.

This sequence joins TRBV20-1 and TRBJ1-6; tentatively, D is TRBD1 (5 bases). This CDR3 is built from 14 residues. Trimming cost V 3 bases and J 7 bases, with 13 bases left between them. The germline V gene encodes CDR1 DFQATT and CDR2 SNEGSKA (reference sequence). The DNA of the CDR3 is TGCAGTGCTAGTCCTGGGGCGGAAAATTCACCCCTCCACTTT. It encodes CSASPGAENSPLHF.

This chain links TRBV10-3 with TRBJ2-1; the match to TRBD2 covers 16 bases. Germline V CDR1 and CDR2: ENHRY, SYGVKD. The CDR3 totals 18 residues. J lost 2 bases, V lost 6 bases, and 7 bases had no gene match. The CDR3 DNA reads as TGTGCCATCAGCCCCGGGACTAGCGGGAGGGCCCCCTACAATGAGCAGTTCTTC. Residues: CAISPGTSGRAPYNEQFF.

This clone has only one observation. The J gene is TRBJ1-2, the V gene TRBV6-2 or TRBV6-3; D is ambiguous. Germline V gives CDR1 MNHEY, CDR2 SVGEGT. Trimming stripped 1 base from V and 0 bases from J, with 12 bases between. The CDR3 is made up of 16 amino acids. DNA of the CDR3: TGTGCCAGCAGTTACTTGGGCATCTCCGCTAACTATGGCTACACCTTC. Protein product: CASSYLGISANYGYTF.

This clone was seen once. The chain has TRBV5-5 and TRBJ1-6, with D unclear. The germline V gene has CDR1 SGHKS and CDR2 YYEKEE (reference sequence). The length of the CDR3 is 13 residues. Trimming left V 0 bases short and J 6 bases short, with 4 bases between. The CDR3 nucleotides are TGTGCCAGCAGCTTGGACAGTAATTCACCCCTCCACTTT. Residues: CASSLDSNSPLHF.

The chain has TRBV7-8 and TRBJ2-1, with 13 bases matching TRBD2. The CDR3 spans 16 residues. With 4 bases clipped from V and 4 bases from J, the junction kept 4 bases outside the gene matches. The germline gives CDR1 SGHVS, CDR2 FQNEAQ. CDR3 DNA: TGTGCCAGCAGCTCGAGACTAGCGGGAGGTTACAATGAGCAGTTCTTC. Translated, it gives CASSSRLAGGYNEQFF.

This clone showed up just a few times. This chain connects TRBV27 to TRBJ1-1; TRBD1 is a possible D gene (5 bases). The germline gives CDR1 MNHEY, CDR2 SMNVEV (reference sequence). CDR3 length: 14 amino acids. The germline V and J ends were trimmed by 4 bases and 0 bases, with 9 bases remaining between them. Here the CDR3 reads CASSSGTLNTEAFF. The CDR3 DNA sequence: TGTGCCAGCAGTTCAGGGACGCTGAACACTGAAGCTTTCTTT.

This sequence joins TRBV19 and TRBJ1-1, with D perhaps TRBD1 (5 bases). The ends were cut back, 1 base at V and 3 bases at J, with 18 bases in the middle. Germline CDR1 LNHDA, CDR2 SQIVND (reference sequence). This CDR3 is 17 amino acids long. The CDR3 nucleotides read TGTGCCAGTAGTATAGGGTTCCTACGGGGGAAGGACACTGAAGCTTTCTTT. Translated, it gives CASSIGFLRGKDTEAFF.

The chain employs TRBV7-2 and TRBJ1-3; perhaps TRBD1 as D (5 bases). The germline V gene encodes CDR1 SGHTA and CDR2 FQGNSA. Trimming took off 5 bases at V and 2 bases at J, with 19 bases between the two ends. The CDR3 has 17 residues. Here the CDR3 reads CASSPRSNIRAGNTIYF. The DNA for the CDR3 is TGTGCCAGCAGCCCCCGATCGAACATCAGGGCTGGAAACACCATATATTTT. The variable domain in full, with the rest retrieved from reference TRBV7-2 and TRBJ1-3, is GAGVSQSPSNKVTEKGKDVELRCDPISGHTALYWYRQSLGQGLEFLIYFQGNSAPDKSGLPSDRFSAERTGGSVSTLTIQRTQQEDSAVYLCASSPRSNIRAGNTIYFGEGSWLTVV.

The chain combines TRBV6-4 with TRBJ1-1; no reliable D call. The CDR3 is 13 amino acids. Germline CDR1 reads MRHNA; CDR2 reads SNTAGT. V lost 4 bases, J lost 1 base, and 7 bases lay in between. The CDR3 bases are TGTGCCAGCAGTGTCGAGAAGAACACTGAAGCTTTCTTT. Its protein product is CASSVEKNTEAFF.

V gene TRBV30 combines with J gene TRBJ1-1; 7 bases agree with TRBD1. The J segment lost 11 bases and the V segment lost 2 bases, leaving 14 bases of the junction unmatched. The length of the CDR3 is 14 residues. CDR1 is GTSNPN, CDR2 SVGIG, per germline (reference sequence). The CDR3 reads CAWSLGTVREKAFF. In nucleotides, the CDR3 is TGTGCCTGGAGTTTAGGGACAGTACGTGAAAAGGCTTTCTTT.

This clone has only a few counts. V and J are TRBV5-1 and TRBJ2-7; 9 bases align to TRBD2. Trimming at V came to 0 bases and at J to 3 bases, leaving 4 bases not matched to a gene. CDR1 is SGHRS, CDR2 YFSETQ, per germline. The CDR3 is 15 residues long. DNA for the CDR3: TGCGCCAGCAGCTTGGGACTAGCGGTTGTCTACGAGCAGTACTTC. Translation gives CASSLGLAVVYEQYF.

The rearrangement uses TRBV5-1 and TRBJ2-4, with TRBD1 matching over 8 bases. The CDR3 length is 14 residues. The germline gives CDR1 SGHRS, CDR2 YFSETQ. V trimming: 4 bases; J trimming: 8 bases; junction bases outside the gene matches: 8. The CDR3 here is CASSHRTGHHIQYF. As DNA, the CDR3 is TGCGCCAGCAGCCACCGGACAGGGCATCACATTCAGTACTTC.

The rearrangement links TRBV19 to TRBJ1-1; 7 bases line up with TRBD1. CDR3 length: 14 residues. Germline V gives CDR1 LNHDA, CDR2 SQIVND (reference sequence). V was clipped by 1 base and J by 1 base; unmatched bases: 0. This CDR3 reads CASSIGTGNTEAFF. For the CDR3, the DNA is TGTGCCAGTAGTATAGGGACAGGGAACACTGAAGCTTTCTTT.

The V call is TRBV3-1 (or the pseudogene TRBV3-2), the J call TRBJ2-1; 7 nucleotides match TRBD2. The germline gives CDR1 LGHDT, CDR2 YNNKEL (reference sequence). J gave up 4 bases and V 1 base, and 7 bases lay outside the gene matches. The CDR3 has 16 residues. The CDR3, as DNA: TGTGCCAGCAGCCAAGGAAGGCTAGCGGTATACAATGAGCAGTTCTTC. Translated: CASSQGRLAVYNEQFF.